The clone carrying this T cell receptor beta chain was found once. Antigen specificity is unknown. The sample comes from a study of cytomegalovirus exposure and HLA in healthy donors. Overall study context: HLA-typed donors were the source of approximately 88 million unique TCRs, which an early data release held. Study-wide findings and caveats: In a later analysis, compared with equally common non-associated chains, HLA-associated beta chains were more expanded. Common viral pathogens seemed to be connected with several of the most significant clusters, according to a later analysis. Sequencing depth across donors, presence/absence analyses assumed, was roughly uniform.

Vbeta (60) and Jbeta (13) primers were used in the PCR. Method: immunoSEQ multiplex PCR; TCRdb's copy keeps in-frame clones and lacks some. Of approximately 83,000 clones in the sample, about 84% are singletons; the top ten hold around 2%. Germline CDR1 MGHRA, CDR2 YSYEKL. The V end was cut by 4 bases, the J end by 2 bases, with 12 bases between. The CDR3 length is 15 residues. Sequencing used PBMCs. The chain has TRBV4-1 and TRBJ1-5, with D tentatively TRBD1 (5 bases). This TCR came from a man between 18 and 35 years old in good health and CMV-seronegative. The CDR3 loop is CASSPWGDGNQPQHF. The DNA of the CDR3 is TGCGCCAGCAGCCCTTGGGGGGACGGCAATCAGCCCCAGCATTTT.